Following are 7 T cell receptor beta chains from one sample sequenced in a study of cytomegalovirus exposure and HLA in healthy donors. Some clones are missing from TCRdb's copy, which holds only in-frame ones; the method was immunoSEQ multiplex PCR. The sample yields 95,000 to 150,000 clones, around nine tenths seen once. The sequenced material came from PBMCs. The receptor set was obtained from a woman between 18 and 29 years old in good health and CMV-seronegative.

The chain recombines TRBV14 with TRBJ1-1; perhaps TRBD1 as D (5 bases). Per germline, CDR1 SGHDN and CDR2 FVKESK. This CDR3 region has 17 residues. The V end was cut by 0 bases, the J end by 2 bases, with 16 bases between. DNA for the CDR3: TGTGCCAGCAGCCAAGATAAGGGAGGCAGGGTTAACACTGAAGCTTTCTTT. Its protein product is CASSQDKGGRVNTEAFF.

The chain links TRBV6-5 to TRBJ1-1; D perhaps matches TRBD1 (6 bases). V was pared by 2 bases and J by 3 bases, with 16 bases between. This CDR3 is 16 amino acids long. Germline lookup yields CDR1 MNHEY and CDR2 SVGAGI. The CDR3 protein is CASSYHLRGAYTEAFF. CDR3 nucleotide sequence: TGTGCCAGCAGTTACCACCTTCGGGGGGCGTACACTGAAGCTTTCTTT.

The V call is TRBV18, the J call TRBJ2-1, with TRBD2 identical over 9 bases. The CDR3 consists of 14 residues. Looked up from germline, CDR1 is KGHSH and CDR2 is LQKENI. The V segment lost 6 bases and the J segment 3 bases; nucleotides outside the gene matches: 3. The CDR3, as DNA: TGTGCCAGCTCGACTAGCGGTAGCTACAATGAGCAGTTCTTC. It specifies CASSTSGSYNEQFF. The full variable domain, completed using reference TRBV18 and TRBJ2-1, is NAGVMQNPRHLVRRRGQEARLRCSPMKGHSHVYWYRQLPEEGLKFMVYLQKENIIDESGMPKERFSAEFPKEGPSILRIQQVVRGDSAAYFCASSTSGSYNEQFFGPGTRLTVL.

This clone was detected a few times. The rearrangement links TRBV5-5 to TRBJ1-5, with a tentative D call TRBD1 (6 bases). Germline-derived CDR1 and CDR2 are SGHKS and YYEKEE (reference sequence). CDR3 length: 15 amino acids. V was pared by 2 bases and J by 0 bases, with 9 bases between. The CDR3 DNA reads as TGTGCCAGCAGCTTCAAGGGGGATAGCAATCAGCCCCAGCATTTT. Protein sequence: CASSFKGDSNQPQHF.

The CDR3 region is CASSLEGVSTEAFF. The CDR3 DNA is TGTGCCAGCAGCTTAGAGGGAGTCAGCACTGAAGCTTTCTTT. The chain links TRBV7-2 to TRBJ1-1; the D is unclear. Per the germline V gene, CDR1 is SGHTA and CDR2 is FQGNSA. The CDR3 is 14 residues long. V lost 1 base and J 4 bases, leaving 10 bases between the germline ends.

This chain connects TRBV7-3 to TRBJ2-5, with TRBD2 matching 12 bases. The length of the CDR3 is 16 residues. The trim removed 2 bases at V and 4 bases at J, leaving 5 bases unmatched. Germline CDR1 reads SGHTA; CDR2 reads FQGTGA. The CDR3 DNA follows: TGTGCCAGCAGCTTAGGGCTAGCGGGAGGGCGAGAGACCCAGTACTTC. It yields the protein CASSLGLAGGRETQYF.

Here the CDR3 reads CASQGQGFTDTQYF. The DNA of the CDR3 is TGCGCCAGCCAGGGACAGGGGTTCACAGATACGCAGTATTTT. The chain combines TRBV5-1 with TRBJ2-3; 10 nucleotides align to TRBD1. J was trimmed by 2 bases and V by 7 bases; bases with no gene match: 4. Germline CDR1 and CDR2: SGHRS and YFSETQ. CDR3 length: 14 residues. The variable domain in full, completed from reference TRBV5-1 and TRBJ2-3, reads KAGVTQTPRYLIKTRGQQVTLSCSPISGHRSVSWYQQTPGQGLQFLFEYFSETQRNKGNFPGRFSGRQFSNSRSEMNVSTLELGDSALYLCASQGQGFTDTQYFGPGTRLTVL.